Listed below are T cell receptor beta chains from one sample, sequenced in a study of OX40 agonist ivuxolimab in advanced cancers. Produced via immunoSEQ multiplex PCR; TCRdb's table is partial and in-frame only. The repertoire holds roughly 70,000 clones, with less than 85% as singletons. The sequences come from CD4+ or CD8+ T cells sorted from blood, collected in a trial of the OX40 agonist ivuxolimab. These receptors were taken from an adult with an advanced solid tumor such as melanoma, head and neck, liver or kidney cancer. The CDR3 runs from the conserved cysteine through the conserved F or W. D genes are given only for firm matches. Expanded clones are given a class, and other clones once, few, many or no size at all.

j_call clone_size d_call v_call cdr3_aa cdr3_nt
TRBJ1-2 - TRBD1 TRBV28 CASSLRDSYGYTF TGTGCCAGCAGTTTACGGGACAGCTATGGCTACACCTTC
TRBJ1-2 - - TRBV5-5 CASSPGPLRVANYGYTF TGTGCCAGCAGCCCCGGTCCACTTAGAGTAGCTAACTATGGCTACACCTTC
TRBJ2-3 few TRBD2 TRBV27 CASSAQRGGTDTQYF TGTGCCAGCAGTGCCCAGCGGGGGGGCACAGATACGCAGTATTTT
TRBJ2-1 few TRBD2 TRBV15 CATSREGLAGPYNEQFF TGTGCCACCAGCAGAGAGGGACTAGCGGGACCATACAATGAGCAGTTCTTC
TRBJ2-7 - - TRBV4-2 CASSQVATRGEQYF TGTGCCAGCAGCCAAGTTGCTACCCGGGGCGAGCAGTACTTC
TRBJ2-5 - - TRBV13 CASSPPLLQETQYF TGTGCCAGCAGCCCCCCACTCCTACAAGAGACCCAGTACTTC
TRBJ1-1 once - TRBV11-2 CASSLLAGSNTEAFF TGTGCCAGCAGCTTATTGGCAGGTTCGAACACTGAAGCTTTCTTT
TRBJ1-5 - - TRBV7-9 CASSLGAGASNQPQHF TGTGCCAGCAGCTTGGGCGCAGGGGCTAGCAATCAGCCCCAGCATTTT
TRBJ2-7 - TRBD1 TRBV7-2 CASSSDRTTSEQYF TGTGCCAGCAGCTCGGACAGGACAACTTCCGAGCAGTACTTC
TRBJ1-6 - TRBD1 TRBV15 CATRPGTANSPLHF TGTGCCACCAGGCCCGGGACAGCTAATTCACCCCTCCACTTT
TRBJ2-5 - - TRBV30 CAWQQGGPETQYF TGTGCCTGGCAACAGGGAGGTCCAGAGACCCAGTACTTC
TRBJ2-5 - TRBD1 TRBV6-5 CATSTGDLGPETQYF TGTGCCACCTCCACAGGGGACCTCGGCCCAGAGACCCAGTACTTC
TRBJ2-4 - TRBD2 TRBV2 CASTKTSGGTKNIQYF TGTGCCAGCACCAAAACTAGCGGGGGGACCAAAAACATTCAGTACTTC
TRBJ1-2 - - TRBV28 CASTLLDGYGYTF TGTGCCAGCACCCTACTAGATGGGTATGGCTACACCTTC
TRBJ2-1 - TRBD2 TRBV9 CASSVTGLSNEQFF TGTGCCAGCAGCGTAACGGGACTAAGCAATGAGCAGTTCTTC
TRBJ2-3 - - TRBV7-9 CASTSSGDTQYF TGTGCCAGTACCTCTTCAGGTGATACGCAGTATTTT
TRBJ2-1 - - TRBV7-2 CATRMGYNEQFF TGTGCCACTCGAATGGGGTACAATGAGCAGTTCTTC
TRBJ1-1 - - TRBV18 CASSPKTAGVTEAFF TGTGCCAGCTCACCAAAGACAGCTGGCGTCACTGAAGCTTTCTTT
TRBJ1-5 - - TRBV11-2 CASSPNRVGSQHF TGTGCCAGCAGCCCCAACAGGGTAGGGTCCCAGCATTTT
TRBJ2-3 - TRBD2 TRBV7-3 CASSSDGGNTDTQYF TGTGCCAGCAGCTCGGACGGGGGGAACACAGATACGCAGTATTTT
TRBJ2-2 - - TRBV11-1 CASSEEGAKRNTGELFF TGTGCCAGCAGCGAAGAGGGAGCAAAAAGGAACACCGGGGAGCTGTTTTTT
TRBJ2-1 few - TRBV23-1 CASSPRGDEQFF TGCGCCAGCAGTCCCAGGGGTGATGAGCAGTTCTTC
TRBJ1-5 once TRBD1 TRBV28 CASRGKRGDRAGQPQHF TGTGCCAGCAGAGGTAAACGTGGTGACAGGGCCGGCCAGCCCCAGCATTTT
TRBJ1-5 few - TRBV27 CASSRQVLQPQHF TGTGCCAGCTCCCGACAGGTGTTGCAGCCCCAGCATTTT
TRBJ1-2 - TRBD1 TRBV28 CASSRDRGPNYGYTF TGTGCCAGCAGTCGGGACAGGGGACCTAACTATGGCTACACCTTC
TRBJ2-7 - - TRBV5-4 CASSLEGEQYF TGTGCCAGCAGCTTGGAAGGCGAGCAGTACTTC
TRBJ2-2 - TRBD1 TRBV12-5 CASGLTTGSGELFF TGTGCTAGTGGTTTGACGACAGGGTCCGGGGAGCTGTTTTTT
TRBJ2-3 - - TRBV14 CASSQVGGPTDTQYF TGTGCCAGCAGCCAGGTCGGGGGCCCCACAGATACGCAGTATTTT
TRBJ1-6 - - TRBV6-4 CASRAVNSGNSPLHF TGTGCCAGCAGAGCTGTGAACTCGGGTAATTCACCCCTCCACTTT
TRBJ2-1 - TRBD2 TRBV28 CASTFGLAGGWLYNEQFF TGTGCCAGCACCTTCGGACTAGCGGGAGGGTGGCTCTACAATGAGCAGTTCTTC
TRBJ1-5 - TRBD1 TRBV28 CASSEMTGASGLPQHF TGTGCCAGCAGTGAAATGACAGGGGCGTCGGGTCTGCCCCAGCATTTT
TRBJ2-2 - - TRBV11-2 CASSLERLGELFF TGTGCCAGCAGCTTAGAACGGCTCGGGGAGCTGTTTTTT
TRBJ2-7 - - TRBV18 CASSVELEGEQYF TGTGCCAGCTCAGTGGAACTAGAGGGCGAGCAGTACTTC
TRBJ2-2 once - TRBV5-4 CASSFRNTGELFF TGTGCCAGCAGCTTTAGGAACACCGGGGAGCTGTTTTTT
TRBJ1-1 - - TRBV5-1 CASSLEGTGSTEAFF TGCGCCAGCAGCTTGGAGGGTACTGGAAGTACTGAAGCTTTCTTT
TRBJ2-7 - TRBD1 TRBV7-2 CASSPRTGASYEQYF TGTGCCAGCAGCCCAAGGACAGGGGCATCCTACGAGCAGTACTTC
TRBJ2-7 - - TRBV2 CASREGEDVTDEQYF TGTGCCAGCAGGGAGGGCGAGGATGTTACCGACGAGCAGTACTTC
TRBJ2-7 - - TRBV5-1 CASSLSGGAAFHEQYF TGCGCCAGCAGCTTGAGTGGGGGGGCCGCCTTCCACGAGCAGTACTTC
TRBJ2-7 - - TRBV2 CATRQAYEQYF TGTGCCACTAGACAGGCCTACGAGCAGTACTTC
TRBJ2-7 - - TRBV28 CASTRAGRYEQYF TGTGCCAGCACAAGGGCGGGCAGGTACGAGCAGTACTTC
TRBJ1-6 - - TRBV7-2 CASSLGGGVSPLHF TGTGCCAGCAGCTTAGGTGGAGGCGTTTCACCCCTCCACTTT